Described below is a single T cell receptor beta chain sequence and its context. Clones were read by immunoSEQ multiplex PCR, and TCRdb kept only the in-frame ones, dropping some. Of more than 45,000 clones in the sample, around 77% are singletons; the top ten hold more than 2.5%. These data are taken from a study of OX40 agonist ivuxolimab in advanced cancers. Sequenced here: CD4+ or CD8+ T cells sorted from blood, sampled in a trial of the OX40 agonist ivuxolimab. The TCR comes from an adult with an advanced solid tumor such as melanoma, head and neck, liver or kidney cancer.

In DNA, the CDR3 is TGTGCCAGCAGCTTTGGTACTCAAGCTTTCTTT. Residues: CASSFGTQAFF. V is TRBV7-9 and J is TRBJ1-1, with D unclear. V was cut by 3 bases and J by 9 bases, with 8 bases left in between. CDR1 SEHNR and CDR2 FQNEAQ come from the germline V gene (reference sequence). The CDR3 loop spans 11 amino acids.